These 3 T cell receptor beta chains were sequenced from one sample in a study of T cell changes during pregnancy in multiple sclerosis. The repertoire was sequenced with immunoSEQ multiplex PCR; TCRdb's copy has only in-frame clones and lacks some. This sample has tens of thousands of clones; over 90% occur once, and the top ten carry more than 0.3%. Sequencing used CD4+ T cells from peripheral blood mononuclear cells, obtained after pregnancy. These receptors all come from a female donor in good health, enrolled as a control in a pregnancy study.

The chain links TRBV5-4 to TRBJ1-2; 9 bases fit TRBD1. CDR1 SGHNT and CDR2 YYREEE come from the germline V gene (reference sequence). The V gene end was trimmed by 1 base and the J gene end by 7 bases; junction bases not matched to a gene: 14. The CDR3 covers 17 residues. CDR3 sequence reads: CASSLTTGTGYALGYTF. DNA of the CDR3: TGTGCCAGCAGCTTGACCACCGGGACAGGGTACGCCCTTGGCTACACCTTC.

The rearrangement links TRBV7-9 to TRBJ2-7; 9 bases are shared with TRBD1. V trimming: 0 bases; J trimming: 1 base; junction bases outside the gene matches: 1. Germline V gene lookup returns CDR1 SEHNR and CDR2 FQNEAQ (reference sequence). The CDR3 length is 15 residues. For the CDR3, the DNA is TGTGCCAGCAGCTTAGCGGGACAGGGATCCTACGAGCAGTACTTC. Translating gives CASSLAGQGSYEQYF. Looking up the rest from reference TRBV7-9 and TRBJ2-7 gives the full variable domain: DTGVSQNPRHKITKRGQNVTFRCDPISEHNRLYWYRQTLGQGPEFLTYFQNEAQLEKSRLLSDRFSAERPKGSFSTLEIQRTEQGDSAMYLCASSLAGQGSYEQYFGPGTRLTVT.

The DNA for the CDR3 is TGTGCCAGCAGTGACTCGGCTAGCCGAGATACGCAGTATTTT. It translates to CASSDSASRDTQYF. This chain links TRBV6-4 with TRBJ2-3; a weak D match, TRBD2 (5 bases). V lost 0 bases and J lost 5, with 9 bases in between. The V gene's germline CDR1 is MRHNA and CDR2 SNTAGT. The length of the CDR3 is 14 residues.